This T cell receptor (beta chain) was sequenced during a study of T-cell reconstitution after alpha-beta-depleted transplantation in children. TCRbeta library construction was performed incorporating unique molecular identifiers. TCRdb used MiXCR to reprocess the PCR reads, holding one entry per CDR3 protein. This repertoire shows 450,000 to 600,000 distinct CDR3 sequences, around a third found once; its top ten account for around 2.4%. This CDR3 spans 20 amino acids. With V trimmed by 3 bases and J by 2 bases, 21 bases remained unmatched. Germline CDR1 SGHRS, CDR2 YFSETQ. This rearrangement joins TRBV5-1 to TRBJ2-7; 9 bases are shared with TRBD2. Sequencing used PBMCs from the stem cell graft donor, obtained from the stem cell graft. This receptor was identified in a human donor who donated a stem cell graft to a child with aplastic anemia. The CDR3 sequence: CASSWGTYVGLAGDAYEQYF. CDR3 DNA: TGCGCCAGCAGCTGGGGGACTTATGTGGGACTAGCAGGAGACGCCTACGAGCAGTACTTC.